Given below is one T cell receptor (beta chain) in context. This entry belongs to a study of blood T cell repertoires in COVID-19. Study context: Sources were T cells, B-cell-depleted T cells, or PBMCs; the material itself was cDNA or gDNA.

In the original analysis: For nucleated cells, counts were estimated from reference gene primer amplification. TCRdb's copy holds only in-frame clones and misses some; the assay was immunoSEQ multiplex PCR. Clonal size and the V and J genes are those of that table, whereas D and trimming came from the DNA. Of approximately 350,000 clones in the sample, roughly 87% are singletons; the top ten hold 3%. Those enrolled, adults aged about 18 to 89 years, came from about two dozen US areas. Cohort placement rested on clinical history that participants reported themselves. The origin of this receptor is a woman in her 30s who had recovered from COVID-19. The sequenced material came from PBMCs or T cells enriched from blood (not recorded which).

DNA of the CDR3: TGTGCCAGCAGCCCCTCGGACAGGGAGGGTACCGGGGAGCTGTTTTTT. Its protein is CASSPSDREGTGELFF. The gene calls are TRBV7-9 and TRBJ2-2, with a weak D call TRBD1 (8 bases). CDR3 length: 16 amino acids. Per the germline V gene, CDR1 is SEHNR and CDR2 is FQNEAQ (reference sequence). The ends were cut back, 5 bases at V and 5 bases at J, with 18 bases in the middle.